One sample yielded the 2 T cell receptor beta chains listed below, sequenced in a study of blood T cell repertoires in COVID-19. The protocol was immunoSEQ multiplex PCR, while the TCRdb copy is restricted to in-frame clones and leaves out a portion. The data hold around 30,000 clones, with approximately 86% observed a single time. Sequenced input: peripheral blood. The receptors originated from a woman older than 75 with active or convalescent COVID-19.

V gene TRBV4-3 combines with J gene TRBJ2-2; 11 nucleotides agree with TRBD2. In germline, CDR1 is LGHNA, CDR2 YSLEER. The CDR3 has 21 residues. The junction had 23 bases not matched to a gene; V was cut back by 1 base and J by 10 bases. In DNA form, the CDR3 reads TGCGCCAGCAGCCAAGTCCCGCCGGGACTAGCGGCCAAACATGTGACGGTGGAGCTGTTTTTT. It is translated as CASSQVPPGLAAKHVTVELFF.

The rearrangement uses TRBV11-3 and TRBJ2-3, with D hard to call. V dropped 3 bases and J dropped 10 bases, with 11 bases sitting between them. Germline CDR1 is SGHNT and CDR2 is YENEEA. The CDR3 totals 12 residues. CDR3 residues: CASSFSSRAQYF. CDR3 bases: TGTGCCAGCAGCTTTTCCTCCCGGGCGCAGTATTTT.